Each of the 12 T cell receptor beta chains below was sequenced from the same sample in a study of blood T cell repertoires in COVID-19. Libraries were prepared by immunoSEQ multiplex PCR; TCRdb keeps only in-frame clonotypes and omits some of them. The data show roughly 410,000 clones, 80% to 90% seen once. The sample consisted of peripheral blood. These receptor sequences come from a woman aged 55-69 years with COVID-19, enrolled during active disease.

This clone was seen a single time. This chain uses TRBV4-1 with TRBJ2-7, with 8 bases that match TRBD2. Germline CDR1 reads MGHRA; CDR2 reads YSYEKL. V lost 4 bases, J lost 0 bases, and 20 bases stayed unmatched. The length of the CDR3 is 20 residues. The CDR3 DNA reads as TGCGCCAGCAGCCCAAGGGGTGTAGGACGGGGGGGGTTCCTCTCCTACGAGCAGTACTTC. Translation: CASSPRGVGRGGFLSYEQYF.

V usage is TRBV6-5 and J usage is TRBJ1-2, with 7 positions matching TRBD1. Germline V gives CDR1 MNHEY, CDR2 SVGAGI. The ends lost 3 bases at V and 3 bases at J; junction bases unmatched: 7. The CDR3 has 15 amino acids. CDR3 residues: CASSYDRDSHYGYTF. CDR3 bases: TGTGCCAGCAGTTATGATCGGGACAGTCACTATGGCTACACCTTC.

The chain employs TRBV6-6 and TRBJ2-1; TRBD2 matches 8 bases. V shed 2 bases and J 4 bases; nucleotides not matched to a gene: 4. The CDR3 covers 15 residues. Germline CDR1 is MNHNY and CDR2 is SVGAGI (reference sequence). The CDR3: CASSYTAGDYNEQFF. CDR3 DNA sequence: TGTGCCAGCAGTTACACAGCGGGGGATTACAATGAGCAGTTCTTC.

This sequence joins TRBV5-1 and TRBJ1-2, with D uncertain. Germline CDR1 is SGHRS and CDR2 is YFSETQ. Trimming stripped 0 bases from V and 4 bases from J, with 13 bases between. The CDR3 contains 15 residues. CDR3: CASSLGTGVGYGYTF. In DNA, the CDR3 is TGCGCCAGCAGCTTGGGGACGGGAGTAGGCTATGGCTACACCTTC.

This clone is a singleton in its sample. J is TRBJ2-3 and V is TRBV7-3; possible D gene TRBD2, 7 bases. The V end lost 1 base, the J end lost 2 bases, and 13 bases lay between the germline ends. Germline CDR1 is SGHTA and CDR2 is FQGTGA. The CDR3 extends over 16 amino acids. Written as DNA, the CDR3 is TGTGCCAGCAGCTTAAGGGGGGGCCGGAACACAGATACGCAGTATTTT. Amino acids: CASSLRGGRNTDTQYF.

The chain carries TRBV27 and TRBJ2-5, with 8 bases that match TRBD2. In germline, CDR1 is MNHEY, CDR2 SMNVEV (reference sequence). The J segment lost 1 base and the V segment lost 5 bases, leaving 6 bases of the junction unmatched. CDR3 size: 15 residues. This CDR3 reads CASSNNGGGQETQYF. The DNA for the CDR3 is TGTGCCAGCAGTAACAACGGGGGGGGCCAAGAGACCCAGTACTTC.

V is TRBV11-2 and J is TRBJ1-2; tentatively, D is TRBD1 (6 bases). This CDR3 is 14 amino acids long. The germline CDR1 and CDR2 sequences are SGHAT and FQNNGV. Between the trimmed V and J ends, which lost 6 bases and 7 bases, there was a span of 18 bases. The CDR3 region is CASSDRQDRVGYTF. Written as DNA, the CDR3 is TGTGCCAGCAGTGACCGACAGGATCGGGTTGGCTACACCTTC.

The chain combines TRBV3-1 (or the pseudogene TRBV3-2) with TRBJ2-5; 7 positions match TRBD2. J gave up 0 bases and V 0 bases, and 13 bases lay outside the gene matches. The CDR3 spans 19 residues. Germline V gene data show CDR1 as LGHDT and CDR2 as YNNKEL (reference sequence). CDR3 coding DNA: TGTGCCAGCAGCCAAGAGGGGGTCAGGCCTAGCGGATACCAAGAGACCCAGTACTTC. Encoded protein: CASSQEGVRPSGYQETQYF.

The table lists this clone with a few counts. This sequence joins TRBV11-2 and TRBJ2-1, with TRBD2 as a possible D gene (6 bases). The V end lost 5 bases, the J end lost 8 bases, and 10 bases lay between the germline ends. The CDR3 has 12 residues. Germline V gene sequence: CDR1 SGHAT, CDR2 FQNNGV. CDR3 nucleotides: TGTGCCAGCAGCCCTGGACTACATGAGCAGTTCTTC. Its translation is CASSPGLHEQFF.

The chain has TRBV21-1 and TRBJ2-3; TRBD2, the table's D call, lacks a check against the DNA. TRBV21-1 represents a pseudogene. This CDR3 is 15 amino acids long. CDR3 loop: CASRAQLAVTDTQYF. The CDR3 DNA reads TGTGCCAGCAGGGCCCAACTAGCGGTCACAGATACGCAGTATTTT.

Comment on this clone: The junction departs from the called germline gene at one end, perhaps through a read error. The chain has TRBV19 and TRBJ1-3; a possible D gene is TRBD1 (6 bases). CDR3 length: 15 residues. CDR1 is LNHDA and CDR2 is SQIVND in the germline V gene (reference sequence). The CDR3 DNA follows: TGTGCCAGTAGTATAGTATCGGGACAACTAATCAAGGTCTTTTTT. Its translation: CASSIVSGQLIKVFF.

CDR3 protein: CSAAPSSGANVLTF. DNA of the CDR3: TGCAGCGCAGCCCCGAGCTCTGGGGCCAACGTCCTGACTTTC. The chain uses TRBV29-1 and TRBJ2-6; no clear D gene. This CDR3 is built from 14 residues. With 7 bases removed from V and 0 bases from J, the gap between germline ends came to 10 bases. Germline lookup yields CDR1 SQVTM and CDR2 ANQGSEA.